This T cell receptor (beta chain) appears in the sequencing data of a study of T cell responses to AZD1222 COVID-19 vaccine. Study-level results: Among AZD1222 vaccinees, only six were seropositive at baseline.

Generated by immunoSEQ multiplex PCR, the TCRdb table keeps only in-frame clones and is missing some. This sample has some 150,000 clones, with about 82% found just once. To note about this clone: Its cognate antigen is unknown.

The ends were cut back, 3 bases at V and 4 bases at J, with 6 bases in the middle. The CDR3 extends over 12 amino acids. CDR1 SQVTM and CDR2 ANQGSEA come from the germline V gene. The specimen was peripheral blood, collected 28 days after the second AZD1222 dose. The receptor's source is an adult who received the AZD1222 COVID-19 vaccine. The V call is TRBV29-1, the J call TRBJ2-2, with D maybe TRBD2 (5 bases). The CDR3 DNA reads TGCAGCGTTGAGGGGAGCACCGGGGAGCTGTTTTTT. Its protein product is CSVEGSTGELFF.